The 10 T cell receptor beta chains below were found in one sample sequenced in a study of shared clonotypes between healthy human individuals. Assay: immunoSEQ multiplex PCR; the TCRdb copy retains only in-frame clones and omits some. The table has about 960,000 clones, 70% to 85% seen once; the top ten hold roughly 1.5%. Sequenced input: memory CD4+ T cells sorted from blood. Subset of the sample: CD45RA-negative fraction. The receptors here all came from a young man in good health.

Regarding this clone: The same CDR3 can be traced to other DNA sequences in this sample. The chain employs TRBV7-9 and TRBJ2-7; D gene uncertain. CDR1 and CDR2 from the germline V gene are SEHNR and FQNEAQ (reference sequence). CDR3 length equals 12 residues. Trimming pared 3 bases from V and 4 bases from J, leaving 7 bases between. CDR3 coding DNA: TGTGCCAGCAGCTTGGGTGTATACGAGCAGTACTTC. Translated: CASSLGVYEQYF. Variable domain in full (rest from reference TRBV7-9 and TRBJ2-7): DTGVSQNPRHKITKRGQNVTFRCDPISEHNRLYWYRQTLGQGPEFLTYFQNEAQLEKSRLLSDRFSAERPKGSFSTLEIQRTEQGDSAMYLCASSLGVYEQYFGPGTRLTVT.

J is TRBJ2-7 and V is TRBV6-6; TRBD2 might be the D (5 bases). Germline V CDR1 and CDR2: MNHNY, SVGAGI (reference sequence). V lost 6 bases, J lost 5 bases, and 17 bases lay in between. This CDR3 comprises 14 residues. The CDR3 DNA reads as TGTGCCAGCAGGACTACTAGATCTCTCCACGAGCAGTACTTC. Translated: CASRTTRSLHEQYF.

This CDR3 reads CAWSQQGDTQYF. In DNA, the CDR3 is TGTGCCTGGTCCCAACAGGGAGATACGCAGTATTTT. The V and J genes are TRBV30 and TRBJ2-3; tentatively, D is TRBD1 (6 bases). V dropped 5 bases and J dropped 5 bases, with 11 bases sitting between them. CDR1 is GTSNPN and CDR2 is SVGIG in the germline V gene (reference sequence). This CDR3 region has 12 residues.

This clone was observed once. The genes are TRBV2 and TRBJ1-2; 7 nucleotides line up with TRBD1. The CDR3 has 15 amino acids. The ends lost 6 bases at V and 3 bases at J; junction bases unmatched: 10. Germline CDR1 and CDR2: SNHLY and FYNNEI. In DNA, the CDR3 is TGTGCCAGCAGGAAGACAGACAGGGACTACTATGGCTACACCTTC. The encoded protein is CASRKTDRDYYGYTF. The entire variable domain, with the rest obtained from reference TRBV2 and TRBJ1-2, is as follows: EPEVTQTPSHQVTQMGQEVILRCVPISNHLYFYWYRQILGQKVEFLVSFYNNEISEKSEIFDDQFSVERPDGSNFTLKIRSTKLEDSAMYFCASRKTDRDYYGYTFGSGTRLTVV.

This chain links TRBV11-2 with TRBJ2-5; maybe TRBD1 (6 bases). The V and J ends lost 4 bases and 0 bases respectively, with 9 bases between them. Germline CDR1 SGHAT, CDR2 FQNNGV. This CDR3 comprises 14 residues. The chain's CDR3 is CASSYTGYQETQYF. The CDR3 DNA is TGTGCCAGCAGCTACACAGGGTACCAAGAGACCCAGTACTTC.

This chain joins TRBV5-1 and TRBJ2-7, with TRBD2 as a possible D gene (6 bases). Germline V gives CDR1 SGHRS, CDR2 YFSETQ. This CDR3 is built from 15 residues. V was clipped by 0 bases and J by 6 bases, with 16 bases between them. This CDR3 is CASSLEAREVSEQYF. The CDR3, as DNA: TGCGCCAGCAGCTTGGAGGCCAGGGAGGTTTCCGAGCAGTACTTC.

The CDR3 protein is CASRSTGGNYGYTF. The CDR3 DNA follows: TGTGCCAGCAGATCGACAGGGGGGAACTATGGCTACACCTTC. This chain connects TRBV7-2 to TRBJ1-2; 9 bases map to TRBD1. The CDR3 covers 14 residues. Per germline, CDR1 SGHTA and CDR2 FQGNSA. The ends lost 6 bases at V and 2 bases at J; junction bases unmatched: 4.

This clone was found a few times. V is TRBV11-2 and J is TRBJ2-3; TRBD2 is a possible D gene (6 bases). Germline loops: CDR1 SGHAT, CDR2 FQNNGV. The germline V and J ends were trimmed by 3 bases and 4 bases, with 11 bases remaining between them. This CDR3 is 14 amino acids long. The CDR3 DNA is TGTGCCAGCAGCTTGTCCGGGAGAGCAGATACGCAGTATTTT. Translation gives CASSLSGRADTQYF.

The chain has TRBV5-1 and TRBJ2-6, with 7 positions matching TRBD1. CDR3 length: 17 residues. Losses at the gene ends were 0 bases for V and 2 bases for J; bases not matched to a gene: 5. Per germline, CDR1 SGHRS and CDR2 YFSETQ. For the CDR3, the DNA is TGCGCCAGCAGCTTGGATCTCGACAGGGCTGGGGCCAACGTCCTGACTTTC. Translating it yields CASSLDLDRAGANVLTF.

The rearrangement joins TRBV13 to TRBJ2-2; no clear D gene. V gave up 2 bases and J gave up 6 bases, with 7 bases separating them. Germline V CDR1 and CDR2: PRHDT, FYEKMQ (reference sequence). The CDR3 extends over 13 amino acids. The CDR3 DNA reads TGTGCCAGCAGCTTAAGTGTGGCCGGGGAGCTGTTTTTT. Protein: CASSLSVAGELFF.